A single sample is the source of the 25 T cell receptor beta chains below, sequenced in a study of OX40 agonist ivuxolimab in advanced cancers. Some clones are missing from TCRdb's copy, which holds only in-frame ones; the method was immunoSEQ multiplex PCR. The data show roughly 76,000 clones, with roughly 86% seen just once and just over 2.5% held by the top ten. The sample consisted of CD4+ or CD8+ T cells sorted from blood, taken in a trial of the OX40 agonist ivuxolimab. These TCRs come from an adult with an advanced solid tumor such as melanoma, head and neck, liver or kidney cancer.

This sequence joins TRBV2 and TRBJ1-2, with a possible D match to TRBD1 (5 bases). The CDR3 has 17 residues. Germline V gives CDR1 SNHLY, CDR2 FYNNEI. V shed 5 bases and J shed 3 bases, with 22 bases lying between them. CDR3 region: CASSPNRQSGRDYGYTF. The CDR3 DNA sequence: TGTGCCAGCAGTCCAAACCGACAGTCAGGGCGTGACTATGGCTACACCTTC.

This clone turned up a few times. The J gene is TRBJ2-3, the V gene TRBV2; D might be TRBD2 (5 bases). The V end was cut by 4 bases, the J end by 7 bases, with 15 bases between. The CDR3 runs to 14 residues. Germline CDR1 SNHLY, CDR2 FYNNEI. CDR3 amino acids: CASSAGISGHTQYF. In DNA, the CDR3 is TGTGCCAGCAGTGCAGGTATAAGCGGTCATACGCAGTATTTT.

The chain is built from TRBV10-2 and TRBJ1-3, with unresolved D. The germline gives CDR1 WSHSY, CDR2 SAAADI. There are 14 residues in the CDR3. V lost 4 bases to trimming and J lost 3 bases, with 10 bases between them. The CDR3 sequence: CASSVSGLGNTIYF. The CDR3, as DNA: TGCGCCAGCAGTGTAAGCGGCCTTGGAAACACCATATATTTT.

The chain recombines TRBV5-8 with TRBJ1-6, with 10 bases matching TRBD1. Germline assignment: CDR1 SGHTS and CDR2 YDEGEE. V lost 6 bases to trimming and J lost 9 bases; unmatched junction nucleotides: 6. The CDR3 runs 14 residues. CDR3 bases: TGTGCCAGCATCCCGGGACAGGGGACTTCACCCCTCCACTTT. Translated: CASIPGQGTSPLHF.

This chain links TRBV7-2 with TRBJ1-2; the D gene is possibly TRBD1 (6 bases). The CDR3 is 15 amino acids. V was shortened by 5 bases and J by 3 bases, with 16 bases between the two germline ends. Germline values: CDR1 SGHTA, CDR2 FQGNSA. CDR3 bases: TGTGCCAGCAGCGATACGGCAGGGGATCACTATGGCTACACCTTC. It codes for CASSDTAGDHYGYTF.

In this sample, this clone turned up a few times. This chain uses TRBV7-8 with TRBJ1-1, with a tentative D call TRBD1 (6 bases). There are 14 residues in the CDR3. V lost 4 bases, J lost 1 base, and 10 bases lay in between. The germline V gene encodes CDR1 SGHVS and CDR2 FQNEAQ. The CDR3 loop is CASSSTGRNTEAFF. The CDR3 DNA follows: TGTGCCAGCAGCTCAACAGGGAGGAACACTGAAGCTTTCTTT.

The CDR3 DNA reads TGTGCCACGCGGGACAGCGCCTACGAGCAGTACTTC. This encodes CATRDSAYEQYF. This sequence joins TRBV19 and TRBJ2-7; D is perhaps TRBD1 (7 bases). The CDR3 spans 12 residues. Germline CDR1 is LNHDA and CDR2 is SQIVND (reference sequence). Trimming stripped 10 bases from V and 2 bases from J, with 12 bases between. Variable domain in full (rest from reference TRBV19 and TRBJ2-7): DGGITQSPKYLFRKEGQNVTLSCEQNLNHDAMYWYRQDPGQGLRLIYYSQIVNDFQKGDIAEGYSVSREKKESFPLTVTSAQKNPTAFYLCATRDSAYEQYFGPGTRLTVT.

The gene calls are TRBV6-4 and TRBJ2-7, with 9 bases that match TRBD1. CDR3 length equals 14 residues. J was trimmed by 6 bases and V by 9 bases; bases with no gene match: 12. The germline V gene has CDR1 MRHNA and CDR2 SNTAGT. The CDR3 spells CARQPGQGFGEQYF. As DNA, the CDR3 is TGTGCCAGGCAACCGGGACAGGGCTTTGGCGAGCAGTACTTC.

CDR3 DNA sequence: TGCGCCAGCGCCGACGGACAGGGATATTCACCCCTCCACTTT. It codes for CASADGQGYSPLHF. The rearrangement links TRBV10-1 to TRBJ1-6; TRBD1 matches at 8 bases. Germline values: CDR1 WNHNN, CDR2 SYGVQD (reference sequence). CDR3 length: 14 amino acids. The J segment lost 8 bases and the V segment lost 8 bases, leaving 8 bases of the junction unmatched.

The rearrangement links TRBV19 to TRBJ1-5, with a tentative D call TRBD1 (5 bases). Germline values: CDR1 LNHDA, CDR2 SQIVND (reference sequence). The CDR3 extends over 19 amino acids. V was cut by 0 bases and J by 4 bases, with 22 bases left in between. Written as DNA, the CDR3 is TGTGCCAGTAGTATAGATCGGTGGGGCTGGCCAGGCGGTAATCAGCCCCAGCATTTT. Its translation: CASSIDRWGWPGGNQPQHF.

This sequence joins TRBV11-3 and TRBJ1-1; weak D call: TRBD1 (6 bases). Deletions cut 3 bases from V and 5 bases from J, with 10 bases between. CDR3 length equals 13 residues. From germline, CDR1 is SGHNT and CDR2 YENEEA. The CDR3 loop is CASSLGQGTEAFF. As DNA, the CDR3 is TGTGCCAGCAGCTTGGGACAAGGGACTGAAGCTTTCTTT.

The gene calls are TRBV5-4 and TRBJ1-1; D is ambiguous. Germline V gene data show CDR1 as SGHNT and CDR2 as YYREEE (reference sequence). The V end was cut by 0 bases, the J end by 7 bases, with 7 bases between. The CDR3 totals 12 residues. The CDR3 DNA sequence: TGTGCCAGCAGCTTGGATCGGGATGAAGCTTTCTTT. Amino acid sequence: CASSLDRDEAFF.

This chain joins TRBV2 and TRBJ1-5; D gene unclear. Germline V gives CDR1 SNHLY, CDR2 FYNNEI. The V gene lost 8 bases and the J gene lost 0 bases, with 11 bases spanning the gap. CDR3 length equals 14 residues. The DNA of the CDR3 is TGTGCCAGCCAAGACACGACTAGCAATCAGCCCCAGCATTTT. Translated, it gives CASQDTTSNQPQHF.

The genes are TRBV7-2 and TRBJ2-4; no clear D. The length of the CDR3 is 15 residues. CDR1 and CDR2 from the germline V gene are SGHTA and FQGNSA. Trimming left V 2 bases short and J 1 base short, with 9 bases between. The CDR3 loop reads CASSLRTGAKNIQYF. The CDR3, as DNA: TGTGCCAGCAGCTTACGGACCGGGGCCAAAAACATTCAGTACTTC.

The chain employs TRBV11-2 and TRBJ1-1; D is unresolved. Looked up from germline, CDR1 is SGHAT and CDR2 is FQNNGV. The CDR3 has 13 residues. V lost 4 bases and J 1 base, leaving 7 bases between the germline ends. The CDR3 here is CASSSIRNTEAFF. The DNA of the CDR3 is TGTGCCAGCAGCTCGATCCGGAACACTGAAGCTTTCTTT.

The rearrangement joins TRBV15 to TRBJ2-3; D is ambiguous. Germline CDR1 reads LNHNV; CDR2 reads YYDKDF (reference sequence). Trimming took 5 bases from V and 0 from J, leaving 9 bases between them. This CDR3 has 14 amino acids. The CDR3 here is CATSFATSTDTQYF. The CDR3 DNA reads TGTGCCACCAGCTTCGCGACTAGCACAGATACGCAGTATTTT. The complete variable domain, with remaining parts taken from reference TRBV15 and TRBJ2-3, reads DAMVIQNPRYQVTQFGKPVTLSCSQTLNHNVMYWYQQKSSQAPKLLFHYYDKDFNNEADTPDNFQSRRPNTSFCFLDIRSPGLGDTAMYLCATSFATSTDTQYFGPGTRLTVL.

The CDR3 protein is CASSPQRGWYGYTF. CDR3 bases: TGTGCCAGCTCACCGCAAAGGGGGTGGTATGGCTACACCTTC. This chain joins TRBV18 and TRBJ1-2; tentatively, D is TRBD1 (6 bases). V was clipped by 3 bases and J by 5 bases, with 13 bases between them. Per germline, CDR1 KGHSH and CDR2 LQKENI. This CDR3 spans 14 amino acids.

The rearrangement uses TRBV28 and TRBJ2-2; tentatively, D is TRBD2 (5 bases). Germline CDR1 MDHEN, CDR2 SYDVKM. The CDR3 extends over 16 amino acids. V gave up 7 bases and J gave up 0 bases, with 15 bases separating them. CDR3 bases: TGTGCCAGCACTATTGCGGGTCATTCGAACACCGGGGAGCTGTTTTTT. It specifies CASTIAGHSNTGELFF.

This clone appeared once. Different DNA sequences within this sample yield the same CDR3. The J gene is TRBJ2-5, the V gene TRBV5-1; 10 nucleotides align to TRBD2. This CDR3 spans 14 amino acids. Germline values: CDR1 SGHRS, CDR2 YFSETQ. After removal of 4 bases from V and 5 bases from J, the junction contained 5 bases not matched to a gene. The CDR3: CASSLGTSAETQYF. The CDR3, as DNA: TGCGCCAGCAGCCTCGGGACTAGCGCCGAGACCCAGTACTTC.

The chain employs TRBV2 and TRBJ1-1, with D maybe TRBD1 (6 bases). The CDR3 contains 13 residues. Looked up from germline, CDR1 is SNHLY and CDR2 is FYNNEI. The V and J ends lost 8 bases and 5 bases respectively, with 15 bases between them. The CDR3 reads CASHRGGKTEAFF. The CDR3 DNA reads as TGTGCCAGCCACCGAGGGGGTAAGACTGAAGCTTTCTTT.

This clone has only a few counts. DNA of the CDR3: TGTGCCAGCGGGGACAGACCTCCCCTCCACTTT. Translation gives CASGDRPPLHF. The chain combines TRBV27 with TRBJ1-6; 7 positions match TRBD1. Germline V gene sequence: CDR1 MNHEY, CDR2 SMNVEV (reference sequence). This CDR3 is built from 11 residues. The J segment lost 13 bases and the V segment lost 8 bases, leaving 5 bases of the junction unmatched.

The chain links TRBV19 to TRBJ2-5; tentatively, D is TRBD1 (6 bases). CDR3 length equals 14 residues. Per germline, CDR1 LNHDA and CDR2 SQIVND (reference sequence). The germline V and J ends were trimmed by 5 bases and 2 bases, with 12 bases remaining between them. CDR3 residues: CASSPRTAQETQYF. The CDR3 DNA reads TGTGCCAGTAGTCCACGGACAGCACAAGAGACCCAGTACTTC.

The CDR3, as DNA: TGTGCCAGCAGTTCCGGGGAGGCCCAGTACTTC. Translation: CASSSGEAQYF. This chain links TRBV6-5 with TRBJ2-5; TRBD2 is a possible D gene (6 bases). The V gene lost 4 bases and the J gene lost 9 bases, with 9 bases spanning the gap. In germline, CDR1 is MNHEY, CDR2 SVGAGI. This CDR3 region has 11 residues.

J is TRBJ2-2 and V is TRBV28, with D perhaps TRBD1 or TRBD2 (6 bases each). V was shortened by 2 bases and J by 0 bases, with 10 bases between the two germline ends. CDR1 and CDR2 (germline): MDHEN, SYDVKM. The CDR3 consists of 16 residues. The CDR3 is CASSLRGTSNTGELFF. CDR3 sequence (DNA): TGTGCCAGCAGTTTACGGGGGACATCGAACACCGGGGAGCTGTTTTTT.

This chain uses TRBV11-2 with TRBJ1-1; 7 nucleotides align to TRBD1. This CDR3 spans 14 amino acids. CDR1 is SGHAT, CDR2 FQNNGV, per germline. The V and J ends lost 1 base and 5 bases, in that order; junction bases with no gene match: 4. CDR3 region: CASSLVQGETEAFF. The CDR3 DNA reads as TGTGCCAGCAGCTTAGTCCAGGGGGAAACTGAAGCTTTCTTT.